This passage covers 2 T cell receptor beta chains from one sample sequenced in a study of PD-L1 blockade in urothelial cancer. Assay used: immunoSEQ multiplex PCR; TCRdb lists only in-frame clones, some missing. The sample has 50,000 to 65,000 clones, approximately 87% seen once. This sample comprised PBMCs, obtained around atezolizumab (anti-PD-L1) treatment. Receptors were obtained from a man aged 35 to 55 with urothelial cancer.

V usage is TRBV6-1 and J usage is TRBJ1-5; D possibly corresponds to TRBD1 (5 bases). Trimming pared 4 bases from V and 2 bases from J, leaving 12 bases between. Germline CDR1 is MNHNS and CDR2 is SASEGT. The CDR3 has 15 amino acids. CDR3 in DNA: TGTGCCAGCAGTGGGGAGGGGTTGGGCAATCAGCCCCAGCATTTT. Translated, it gives CASSGEGLGNQPQHF.

The chain uses TRBV5-1 and TRBJ2-2, with TRBD1 matching 9 bases. There are 15 residues in the CDR3. V lost 2 bases, J lost 4 bases, and 3 bases stayed unmatched. CDR1 is SGHRS and CDR2 is YFSETQ in the germline V gene. CDR3 amino acids: CASSFDRGGTGELFF. As DNA, the CDR3 is TGCGCCAGCAGCTTCGACAGGGGGGGCACCGGGGAGCTGTTTTTT.